The T cell receptor beta chain described here comes from a study of blood T cell repertoires in COVID-19. Study at large: Sites across the United States, Italy and Spain contributed samples from acute and convalescent COVID-19. The analysed material was cDNA or gDNA that came from T cells, B-cell-depleted T cells, or PBMCs.

This clone was detected once. Enrolled during active infection, Seattle patients were then followed longitudinally. In the study's own analysis: Reference gene primer amplification yielded estimated nucleated cell counts. Measured with immunoSEQ multiplex PCR; TCRdb has only the in-frame clones, and not every one. V and J calls and clone size are given by that table; D and trimming were obtained from the DNA. The data show some 240,000 clones, with 80% to 95% seen just once and about 0.8% held by the top ten. The V and J ends lost 8 bases and 3 bases respectively, with 16 bases between them. Germline V gene lookup returns CDR1 WSHSY and CDR2 SAAADI. CDR3 length: 14 residues.

The sample consisted of peripheral blood. The V and J genes are TRBV10-2 and TRBJ1-1; D ambiguous. This receptor was taken from a man aged 60 to 69 with COVID-19, enrolled during active disease. The CDR3 is CASSRKGRDTEAFF. The CDR3 DNA follows: TGCGCCAGCTCCCGAAAAGGTCGGGACACTGAAGCTTTCTTT.